Each of the 10 T cell receptor beta chains below was sequenced from the same sample in a study of T cells in tumors after PD-1 blockade. Measured with immunoSEQ multiplex PCR; TCRdb has only the in-frame clones, and not every one. The sample shows 7,500 to 9,000 clones, approximately 70% of them seen only once. Here the sequenced sample was tumor tissue, taken after anti-PD-1 treatment. These receptors all come from a human donor with basal cell carcinoma.

This clone was seen only once. This chain links TRBV11-3 with TRBJ2-3; D remains ambiguous. This CDR3 is built from 16 residues. Per germline, CDR1 SGHNT and CDR2 YENEEA. V was clipped by 5 bases and J by 5 bases, with 20 bases between them. CDR3: CASSVPTLDGVDTQYF. In DNA, the CDR3 is TGTGCCAGCAGCGTCCCCACCCTAGACGGTGTAGATACGCAGTATTTT.

The rearrangement links TRBV9 to TRBJ2-3; 8 positions agree with TRBD2. This CDR3 comprises 15 residues. Trimming took 3 bases from V and 2 from J; bases not matched to a gene: 5. CDR1 and CDR2 (germline): SGDLS, YYNGEE. CDR3: CASSAGGGTTDTQYF. In DNA form, the CDR3 reads TGTGCCAGCAGCGCCGGGGGGGGAACCACAGATACGCAGTATTTT. The variable domain in full, completed from reference TRBV9 and TRBJ2-3, reads DSGVTQTPKHLITATGQRVTLRCSPRSGDLSVYWYQQSLDQGLQFLIQYYNGEERAKGNILERFSAQQFPDLHSELNLSSLELGDSALYFCASSAGGGTTDTQYFGPGTRLTVL.

The CDR3 bases are TGTGCCAGCAGTGAAAGGTCTACAGGGAAAGAGACCCAGTACTTC. It specifies CASSERSTGKETQYF. The chain couples TRBV6-1 to TRBJ2-5, with D perhaps TRBD1 (6 bases). This CDR3 has 15 amino acids. From germline, CDR1 is MNHNS and CDR2 SASEGT. V was shortened by 2 bases and J by 3 bases, with 13 bases between the two germline ends.

V and J are TRBV30 and TRBJ2-1; the D is unclear. This CDR3 spans 13 amino acids. Germline loops: CDR1 GTSNPN, CDR2 SVGIG (reference sequence). With 0 bases removed from V and 7 bases from J, the gap between germline ends came to 10 bases. As DNA, the CDR3 is TGTGCCTGGAGTGTAAGTTGGGAAAATGAGCAGTTCTTC. Translated: CAWSVSWENEQFF. Variable domain in full (rest from reference TRBV30 and TRBJ2-1): SQTIHQWPATLVQPVGSPLSLECTVEGTSNPNLYWYRQAAGRGLQLLFYSVGIGQISSEVPQNLSASRPQDRQFILSSKKLLLSDSGFYLCAWSVSWENEQFFGPGTRLTVL.

The chain links TRBV4-1 to TRBJ2-7; 7 bases map to TRBD1. Germline CDR1 and CDR2: MGHRA and YSYEKL. Trimming at V came to 3 bases and at J to 5 bases, leaving 4 bases not matched to a gene. This CDR3 region has 13 residues. CDR3 DNA: TGCGCCAGCAGCCACGACAGGGCCAACGAGCAGTACTTC. Encoded protein: CASSHDRANEQYF.

The table lists this clone with a few counts. CDR3 loop: CASSRPGTRNTEAFF. In DNA, the CDR3 is TGCGCCAGCAGCCGACCCGGGACAAGGAACACTGAAGCTTTCTTT. The J gene is TRBJ1-1, the V gene TRBV4-1; perhaps TRBD1 as D (6 bases). CDR3 length: 15 amino acids. Germline V gives CDR1 MGHRA, CDR2 YSYEKL. V was cut by 4 bases and J by 1 base, with 13 bases left in between.

The V call is TRBV6-5, the J call TRBJ2-2, with 8 bases that match TRBD2. V lost 0 bases, J lost 4 bases, and 4 bases stayed unmatched. Germline CDR1 MNHEY, CDR2 SVGAGI. The CDR3 has 16 amino acids. DNA of the CDR3: TGTGCCAGCAGTTACTCTTGGAGCGGGGGCACCGGGGAGCTGTTTTTT. Translating it yields CASSYSWSGGTGELFF.

This clone was seen a handful of times. The chain recombines TRBV4-1 with TRBJ1-1, with D unresolved. The CDR3 is 16 amino acids. Trimming stripped 1 base from V and 0 bases from J, with 12 bases between. Germline V gene sequence: CDR1 MGHRA, CDR2 YSYEKL. The CDR3 is CASSQVPPAMNTEAFF. The CDR3, as DNA: TGCGCCAGCAGCCAAGTGCCTCCAGCCATGAACACTGAAGCTTTCTTT.

This clone was observed a few times. The rearrangement links TRBV6-2 or TRBV6-3 to TRBJ2-7, with 8 bases identical to TRBD2. V was clipped by 5 bases and J by 7 bases; unmatched bases: 13. This CDR3 is built from 15 residues. Germline-derived CDR1 and CDR2 are MNHEY and SVGEGT. The chain's CDR3 is CASSPSGSGVKEQYF. Here the CDR3 DNA reads TGTGCCAGCAGTCCCAGCGGGAGCGGGGTGAAGGAGCAGTACTTC.

There are a few counts of this clone. The rearrangement links TRBV6-2 or TRBV6-3 to TRBJ2-7; no definite D call. The germline V gene has CDR1 MNHEY and CDR2 SVGEGT. The CDR3 contains 12 residues. V was clipped by 6 bases and J by 4 bases, with 10 bases between them. The CDR3 region is CASSPRLYEQYF. Written as DNA, the CDR3 is TGTGCCAGCAGCCCTCGTTTGTACGAGCAGTACTTC.